This T cell receptor beta chain comes out of a study of cytomegalovirus exposure and HLA in healthy donors. This CDR3 comprises 16 residues. CDR1 is MGHRA and CDR2 is YSYEKL in the germline V gene. V shed 2 bases and J 3 bases; nucleotides not matched to a gene: 5. Primers included in the PCR were 60 Vbeta and 13 Jbeta primers. Profiled with immunoSEQ multiplex PCR; TCRdb holds only in-frame clones, not every one. The sample has over 110,000 clones, about 84% seen once; the top ten hold about 6.6%. The J gene is TRBJ1-5, the V gene TRBV4-1; 9 nucleotides align to TRBD1. This sequence was found in a middle-aged woman in good health and CMV-seropositive. The specimen was PBMCs. DNA of the CDR3: TGCGCCAGCAGCCAAACAGGACAGGGGTCCAATCAGCCCCAGCATTTT. It yields the protein CASSQTGQGSNQPQHF.